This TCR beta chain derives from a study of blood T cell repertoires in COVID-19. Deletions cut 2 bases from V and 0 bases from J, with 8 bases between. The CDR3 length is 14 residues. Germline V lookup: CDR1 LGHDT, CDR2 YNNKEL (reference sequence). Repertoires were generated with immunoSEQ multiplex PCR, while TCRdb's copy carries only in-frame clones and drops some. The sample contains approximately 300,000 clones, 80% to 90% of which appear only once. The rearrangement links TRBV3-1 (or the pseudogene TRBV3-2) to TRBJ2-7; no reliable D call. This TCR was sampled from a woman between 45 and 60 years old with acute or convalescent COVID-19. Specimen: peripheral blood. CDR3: CASSQQQSSYEQYF. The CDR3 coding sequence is TGTGCCAGCAGCCAACAACAGAGCTCCTACGAGCAGTACTTC.